Listed here are 17 T cell receptor beta chains from one sample, sequenced in a study of PD-1 blockade in classical Hodgkin lymphoma. Every patient had relapsed following autologous stem cell transplantation, and cohorts differed in brentuximab vedotin exposure. Sequenced by immunoSEQ multiplex PCR; TCRdb stores in-frame clones only, minus some. The sample has under 60,000 clones, around 75% seen once; the top ten hold around 15%. The material was peripheral blood mononuclear cells (PBMCs), obtained before the second cycle of nivolumab. The receptors were sampled from a human donor with classical Hodgkin lymphoma.

The chain recombines TRBV6-5 with TRBJ1-2; TRBD1 might be the D (6 bases). V was trimmed by 5 bases and J by 2 bases, leaving 15 bases between them. Germline V CDR1 and CDR2: MNHEY, SVGAGI. The CDR3 spans 15 residues. CDR3 in amino acids: CASSALRGRNYGYTF. In nucleotides, the CDR3 is TGTGCCAGCAGTGCCCTACGGGGGCGAAACTATGGCTACACCTTC.

The chain recombines TRBV29-1 with TRBJ2-5; D gene uncertain. V lost 1 base and J 4 bases, leaving 7 bases between the germline ends. The CDR3 totals 12 residues. CDR1 is SQVTM, CDR2 ANQGSEA, per germline. The CDR3 protein is CSVEALGETQYF. The CDR3 bases are TGCAGCGTTGAAGCCCTCGGAGAGACCCAGTACTTC.

The chain has TRBV11-2 and TRBJ2-5, with 7 bases that match TRBD1. Germline assignment: CDR1 SGHAT and CDR2 FQNNGV. CDR3 length: 15 amino acids. The V gene end was trimmed by 5 bases and the J gene end by 0 bases; junction bases not matched to a gene: 6. CDR3 in amino acids: CASSRQGLYQETQYF. CDR3 nucleotide sequence: TGTGCCAGCAGCCGACAGGGATTGTACCAAGAGACCCAGTACTTC.

The genes are TRBV30 and TRBJ1-2; possibly TRBD1 for D (5 bases). The germline V gene has CDR1 GTSNPN and CDR2 SVGIG (reference sequence). CDR3 length equals 15 residues. V was trimmed by 2 bases and J by 1 base, leaving 14 bases between them. The chain's CDR3 is CAWSIRQGDNYGYTF. Written as DNA, the CDR3 is TGTGCCTGGAGTATTCGGCAGGGCGATAACTATGGCTACACCTTC.

This clone was counted only a few times. The chain links TRBV30 to TRBJ1-1, with 9 positions matching TRBD1. After removal of 3 bases from V and 4 bases from J, the junction contained 3 bases not matched to a gene. This CDR3 has 13 amino acids. CDR1 and CDR2 (germline): GTSNPN, SVGIG (reference sequence). The CDR3 DNA reads TGTGCCTGGAGCCCGGGACAGGGCACTGAAGCTTTCTTT. It codes for CAWSPGQGTEAFF.

The chain couples TRBV11-2 to TRBJ2-2; no clear D gene. The CDR3 runs 15 residues. Trimming removed 1 base at V and 7 bases at J, with 13 bases between. Germline CDR1 and CDR2: SGHAT and FQNNGV. CDR3 sequence (DNA): TGTGCCAGCAGCTTAGTACTTTCGGGCCACGGGGAGCTGTTTTTT. Its protein product is CASSLVLSGHGELFF.

This clone showed up just once. The chain has TRBV7-2 and TRBJ2-3; TRBD2 might be the D (7 bases). V lost 0 bases and J 2 bases, leaving 18 bases between the germline ends. The CDR3 length is 18 residues. Germline V gives CDR1 SGHTA, CDR2 FQGNSA. This CDR3 reads CASSLAMYGGGLTDTQYF. CDR3 nucleotides: TGTGCCAGCAGCTTAGCGATGTACGGCGGGGGCCTCACAGATACGCAGTATTTT.

This rearrangement joins TRBV12-5 to TRBJ2-2, with TRBD1 as a possible D gene (6 bases). The V end was cut by 1 base, the J end by 6 bases, with 18 bases between. The length of the CDR3 is 17 residues. The germline V gene encodes CDR1 LGHNT and CDR2 FRNRAP. CDR3 loop: CASGLGEGRSGAGELFF. In nucleotides, the CDR3 is TGTGCTAGTGGTTTGGGAGAGGGAAGATCAGGGGCCGGGGAGCTGTTTTTT.

DNA for the CDR3: TGTGCCAGCAGCTTTCAGGTTCTCTCTGGAAACACCATATATTTT. Translated, it gives CASSFQVLSGNTIYF. This chain connects TRBV7-9 to TRBJ1-3, with D unclear. From germline, CDR1 is SEHNR and CDR2 FQNEAQ (reference sequence). The CDR3 loop spans 15 amino acids. Between the trimmed V and J ends, which lost 3 bases and 0 bases, there was a span of 9 bases. The complete variable domain, with remaining parts taken from reference TRBV7-9 and TRBJ1-3, reads DTGVSQNPRHKITKRGQNVTFRCDPISEHNRLYWYRQTLGQGPEFLTYFQNEAQLEKSRLLSDRFSAERPKGSFSTLEIQRTEQGDSAMYLCASSFQVLSGNTIYFGEGSWLTVV.

The V gene is TRBV11-2, the J gene TRBJ2-7; 11 nucleotides align to TRBD2. Germline V CDR1 and CDR2: SGHAT, FQNNGV. The CDR3 length is 17 residues. The ends lost 2 bases at V and 0 bases at J; junction bases unmatched: 6. The CDR3 loop reads CASSLTSGSTLSYEQYF. The CDR3 DNA reads TGTGCCAGCAGCTTAACTAGCGGGAGTACTCTCTCCTACGAGCAGTACTTC.

The chain links TRBV6-5 to TRBJ2-7; D perhaps matches TRBD1 (6 bases). CDR3 size: 12 residues. Germline-derived CDR1 and CDR2 are MNHEY and SVGAGI. Trimming stripped 6 bases from V and 1 base from J, with 7 bases between. CDR3: CASSTGSYEQYF. The CDR3 nucleotides read TGTGCCAGCAGCACAGGGTCCTACGAGCAGTACTTC.

The chain links TRBV4-2 to TRBJ2-7; D is unclear. The CDR3 is 15 residues long. The V gene's germline CDR1 is LGHNA and CDR2 YNFKEQ. Trimming stripped 0 bases from V and 5 bases from J, with 14 bases between. CDR3 DNA sequence: TGTGCCAGCAGCCAAGAGGCGCCGGCTGTCCACGAGCAGTACTTC. Residues: CASSQEAPAVHEQYF.

This clone was detected only a few times. The same CDR3 can be traced to other DNA sequences in this sample. The chain joins TRBV30 to TRBJ2-6; no clear D gene. Deletions cut 0 bases from V and 0 bases from J, with 6 bases between. The CDR3 totals 15 residues. Germline assignment: CDR1 GTSNPN and CDR2 SVGIG (reference sequence). DNA of the CDR3: TGTGCCTGGAGTGTACTGGTCTCTGGGGCCAACGTCCTGACTTTC. Protein sequence: CAWSVLVSGANVLTF.

The table lists this clone with a few counts. The chain joins TRBV7-8 to TRBJ2-7; 7 bases map to TRBD1. CDR3 size: 16 residues. The V segment lost 5 bases and the J segment 0 bases; nucleotides outside the gene matches: 10. Germline V gene sequence: CDR1 SGHVS, CDR2 FQNEAQ. The chain's CDR3 is CASSPRYGTVSYEQYF. In DNA, the CDR3 is TGTGCCAGCAGCCCGCGTTATGGGACAGTCTCCTACGAGCAGTACTTC.

The gene calls are TRBV15 and TRBJ1-2; possible D gene TRBD1, 6 bases. CDR3 length: 15 amino acids. Trimming removed 1 base from V and 4 bases from J, with 13 bases in between. CDR1 is LNHNV and CDR2 is YYDKDF in the germline V gene (reference sequence). The CDR3 loop reads CATSRGGGGPYGYTF. As DNA, the CDR3 is TGTGCCACCAGCAGAGGTGGAGGGGGACCCTATGGCTACACCTTC.

In this sample, this clone turned up once. This chain uses TRBV27 with TRBJ2-7; 9 bases fit TRBD1. Germline V gene sequence: CDR1 MNHEY, CDR2 SMNVEV (reference sequence). The CDR3 spans 16 residues. With 6 bases clipped from V and 1 base from J, the junction kept 10 bases outside the gene matches. The CDR3: CASRSSPGQGSYEQYF. In DNA form, the CDR3 reads TGTGCCAGCAGGTCATCCCCGGGACAGGGATCCTACGAGCAGTACTTC.

V gene TRBV27 combines with J gene TRBJ2-2; TRBD1 matches at 9 bases. Germline V lookup: CDR1 MNHEY, CDR2 SMNVEV (reference sequence). The V segment lost 7 bases and the J segment 4 bases; nucleotides outside the gene matches: 7. The CDR3 consists of 15 residues. The DNA for the CDR3 is TGTGCCAGCACTTGGACAGGGGCGAGCACCGGGGAGCTGTTTTTT. This sequence encodes CASTWTGASTGELFF.